A selection of T cell receptor beta chains follows, all from one sample in a study of human T cells and chemical hapten exposure. TCRdb passed the RACE reads through MiXCR, listing each CDR3 protein once. The sample has 75,000 to 90,000 distinct CDR3 sequences; approximately 12% are singletons. The input for sequencing was whole blood, taken in connection with sensitization to the hapten diphenylcyclopropenone (DPC). The source of these receptors is a woman aged 55-75 years with alopecia areata. Some clones in this sample may be carry-over from other donors' samples. Each CDR3 is given with its conserved first and last residue. D genes are given only for firm matches. For some rows the clone size is stated as once, few or many, or as a class when expanded; others skip it.

>few|17|TRBJ2-3|TRBD2|TRBV14
CASSQDVVAGSTDTQYF
TGTGCCAGCAGCCAAGATGTTGTAGCGGGTAGCACAGATACGCAGTATTTT
>few|14|TRBJ2-1|.|TRBV10-3
CAISESLARNEQFF
TGTGCCATCAGTGAGTCCTTAGCGAGAAATGAGCAGTTCTTC
>few|12|TRBJ2-7|.|TRBV12-3/TRBV12-4
CASSLGVSEQYF
TGTGCCAGCAGTTTAGGGGTTTCCGAGCAGTACTTC
>many|12|TRBJ2-7|.|TRBV18
CASSQGNYEQYF
TGTGCCAGCTCTCAGGGAAACTACGAGCAGTACTTC
>few|9|TRBJ2-1|.|TRBV4-1
CASSQEKFF
TGCGCCAGCAGCCAAGAAAAGTTCTTC
>many|16|TRBJ1-6|.|TRBV6-1
CASSKTEGNYNSPLHF
TGTGCCAGCAGTAAAACGGAGGGGAACTATAATTCACCCCTCCACTTT
>many|14|TRBJ2-7|.|TRBV6-2/TRBV6-3
CASSPESSSYEQYF
TGTGCCAGCAGTCCCGAGTCTTCCTCCTACGAGCAGTACTTC
>many|17|TRBJ2-5|TRBD2|TRBV5-4
CASSLPSGGASQETQYF
TGTGCCAGCAGCTTACCTAGCGGGGGGGCCTCCCAAGAGACCCAGTACTTC
>many|15|TRBJ2-2|TRBD2|TRBV12-3/TRBV12-4
CASSPETSVTGELFF
TGTGCCAGCAGTCCTGAGACTAGCGTCACCGGGGAGCTGTTTTTT
>many|11|TRBJ1-2|.|TRBV27
CASRTGWGYTF
TGTGCCAGCAGAACCGGCTGGGGCTACACCTTC
>many|14|TRBJ1-5|.|TRBV10-3
CAISELGGNQPQHF
TGTGCCATCAGTGAGTTGGGTGGCAATCAGCCCCAGCATTTT
>many|15|TRBJ2-2|.|TRBV7-6
CASTQNLVNTGELFF
TGTGCCAGCACCCAGAACCTGGTTAACACCGGGGAGCTGTTTTTT
>many|14|TRBJ1-1|TRBD1|TRBV12-3/TRBV12-4
CASSLGQANTEAFF
TGTGCCAGCAGCTTGGGACAGGCGAACACTGAAGCTTTCTTT
>few|16|TRBJ1-4|TRBD1|TRBV18
CASSPPNQGADEKLFF
TGTGCCAGCTCACCACCGAATCAGGGGGCAGATGAAAAACTGTTTTTT
>many|15|TRBJ2-1|TRBD2|TRBV3-1
CASSQDPGGYNEQFF
TGTGCCAGCAGCCAAGACCCGGGGGGGTACAATGAGCAGTTCTTC
>.|17|TRBJ1-3|.|TRBV4-1
CASSQDPRVGPGNTIYF
TGCGCCAGCAGCCAAGATCCCAGGGTAGGTCCTGGAAACACCATATATTTT
>many|14|TRBJ1-2|.|TRBV5-1
CASSLLPGSYGYTF
TGCGCCAGCAGCTTGTTGCCTGGGAGCTATGGCTACACCTTC
>many|13|TRBJ2-7|TRBD1|TRBV29-1
CSASKTGRGEQYF
TGCAGCGCCTCCAAGACAGGGAGAGGCGAGCAGTACTTC
>many|14|TRBJ2-3|.|TRBV5-4
CASSLEQGSDTQYF
TGTGCCAGCAGCTTGGAGCAGGGGTCTGATACGCAGTATTTT
>many|14|TRBJ1-1|.|TRBV5-5
CASSLQAIGTEAFF
TGTGCCAGCAGCTTGCAGGCCATAGGCACTGAAGCTTTCTTT
>few|14|TRBJ1-1|TRBD1|TRBV29-1
CSARTGAVNTEAFF
TGCAGCGCTAGGACAGGGGCTGTGAACACTGAAGCTTTCTTT
>few|13|TRBJ1-1|.|TRBV10-3
CAISESWITEAFF
TGTGCCATCAGTGAGAGTTGGATAACTGAAGCTTTCTTT
>.|12|TRBJ2-3|.|TRBV20-1
CSGERGTDTQYF
TGCAGTGGGGAGCGGGGCACAGATACGCAGTATTTT
>many|13|TRBJ1-6|.|TRBV3-1
CASSQVHWESLHF
TGTGCCAGCAGCCAAGTTCACTGGGAGTCCCTCCACTTT
>many|11|TRBJ1-1|.|TRBV29-1
CSVVRNTEAFF
TGCAGCGTTGTGAGGAACACTGAAGCTTTCTTT
>many|15|TRBJ2-7|TRBD1|TRBV3-1
CASRGGTGNLYEQYF
TGTGCCAGCAGGGGTGGGACAGGGAACCTCTACGAGCAGTACTTC
>.|15|TRBJ2-3|.|TRBV11-2
CASSLTAGSTDTQYF
TGTGCCAGCAGCTTAACGGCGGGGAGCACAGATACGCAGTATTTT
>many|14|TRBJ1-1|.|TRBV3-1
CASSQEGFNTEAFF
TGTGCCAGCAGCCAAGAGGGGTTTAACACTGAAGCTTTCTTT
>many|12|TRBJ1-2|.|TRBV20-1
CSARESNYGYTF
TGCAGTGCCAGAGAGTCAAACTATGGCTACACCTTC
>many|11|TRBJ1-1|.|TRBV6-2/TRBV6-3
CASRLTHEAFF
TGTGCCAGCCGTCTTACCCACGAAGCTTTCTTT
>few|14|TRBJ2-2|.|TRBV24-1
CATSDTGFAGELFF
TGTGCCACCAGTGATACCGGTTTCGCCGGGGAGCTGTTTTTT
>few|14|TRBJ2-7|TRBD1|TRBV28
CASRNRDRVNEQYF
TGTGCCAGCCGAAACCGGGACAGGGTCAACGAGCAGTACTTC
>many|11|TRBJ1-1|.|TRBV28
CASINREVAFF
TGTGCCAGCATTAACAGGGAGGTAGCTTTCTTT
>few|12|TRBJ1-5|.|TRBV20-1
CSASQGYQPQHF
TGCAGTGCTAGTCAAGGCTATCAGCCCCAGCATTTT
>.|13|TRBJ2-1|.|TRBV2
CASSDRGDSTVVF
TGTGCCAGCAGTGATAGGGGGGACTCTACGGTAGTCTTC
>.|17|TRBJ2-3|.|TRBV5-1
CASSLVGRRTSTDTQYF
TGCGCCAGCAGCTTGGTGGGGCGGAGGACCTCCACAGATACGCAGTATTTT
>many|15|TRBJ1-5|.|TRBV6-2/TRBV6-3
CASSYREDSNQPQHF
TGTGCCAGCAGTTACAGGGAGGACAGCAATCAGCCCCAGCATTTT
>few|13|TRBJ1-2|.|TRBV2
CASGDPLGYGYTF
TGTGCCAGCGGGGACCCGCTGGGCTATGGCTACACCTTC
>.|14|TRBJ2-1|.|TRBV2
CASSNQGPVDEQFF
TGTGCCAGCAGTAATCAGGGCCCCGTGGATGAGCAGTTCTTC
>many|15|TRBJ1-2|TRBD1|TRBV19
CASKTGQTTGGGYTF
TGTGCCAGCAAAACGGGACAGACCACCGGAGGGGGCTACACCTTC